This T cell receptor (beta chain) originates from a study of long-term antiretroviral therapy in people with HIV. The wider study: The oldest specimens predate the 2015 immediate-ART recommendation by about a decade.

Researchers report immunoSEQ v3.0 was run at survey level. Generated by immunoSEQ multiplex PCR, the TCRdb table keeps only in-frame clones and is missing some. The sample holds 8,000 to 10,000 clones, around four fifths seen once. This clone has only a few counts. V was clipped by 5 bases and J by 0 bases, with 10 bases between them. The CDR3 runs to 14 residues. In germline, CDR1 is SEHNR, CDR2 FQNEAQ (reference sequence). The input for sequencing was unsorted PBMCs, taken 0.7 years after starting antiretroviral therapy. This clonotype was obtained from a man aged 35-49 years with HIV. J is TRBJ1-1 and V is TRBV7-9, with D hard to call. The CDR3 DNA is TGTGCCAGCAGCGCCCATTTAATGAACACTGAAGCTTTCTTT. Translation: CASSAHLMNTEAFF.